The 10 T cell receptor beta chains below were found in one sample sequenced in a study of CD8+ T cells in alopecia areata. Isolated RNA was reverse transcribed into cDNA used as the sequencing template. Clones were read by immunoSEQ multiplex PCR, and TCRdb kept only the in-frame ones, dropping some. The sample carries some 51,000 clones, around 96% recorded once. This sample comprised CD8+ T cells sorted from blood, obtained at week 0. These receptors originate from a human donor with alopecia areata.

CDR3 region: CASSEANLSNRGLTDTQYF. In DNA form, the CDR3 reads TGTGCCAGCAGTGAAGCAAACCTATCCAACAGGGGACTCACAGATACGCAGTATTTT. The J gene is TRBJ2-3, the V gene TRBV6-1, with D perhaps TRBD1 (7 bases). V shed 0 bases and J shed 2 bases, with 21 bases lying between them. Germline CDR1 is MNHNS and CDR2 is SASEGT. The CDR3 is 19 residues long.

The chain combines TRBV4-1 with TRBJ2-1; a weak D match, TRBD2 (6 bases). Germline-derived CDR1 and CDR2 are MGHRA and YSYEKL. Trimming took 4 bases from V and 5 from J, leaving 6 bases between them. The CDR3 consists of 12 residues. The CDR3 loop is CASSRGDNEQFF. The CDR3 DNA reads TGCGCCAGCAGCCGCGGGGACAATGAGCAGTTCTTC.

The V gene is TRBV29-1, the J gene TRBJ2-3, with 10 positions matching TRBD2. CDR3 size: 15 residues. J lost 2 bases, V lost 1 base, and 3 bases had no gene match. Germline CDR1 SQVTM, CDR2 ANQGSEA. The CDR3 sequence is CSVEASGGVTDTQYF. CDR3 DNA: TGCAGCGTTGAAGCAAGCGGGGGGGTCACAGATACGCAGTATTTT.

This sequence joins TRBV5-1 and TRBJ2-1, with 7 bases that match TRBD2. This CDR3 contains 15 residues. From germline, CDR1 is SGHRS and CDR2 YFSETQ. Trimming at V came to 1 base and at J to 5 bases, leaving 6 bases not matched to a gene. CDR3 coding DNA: TGCGCCAGCAGCTTGCCGTACGGGGGGAACAATGAGCAGTTCTTC. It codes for CASSLPYGGNNEQFF.

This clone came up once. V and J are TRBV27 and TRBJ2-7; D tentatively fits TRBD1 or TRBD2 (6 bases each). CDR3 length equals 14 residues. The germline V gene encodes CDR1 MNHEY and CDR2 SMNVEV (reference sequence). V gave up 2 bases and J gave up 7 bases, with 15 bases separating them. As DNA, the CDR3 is TGTGCCAGCAGTTTAGGGGGGCAGAACGGGGAGCAGTACTTC. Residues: CASSLGGQNGEQYF.

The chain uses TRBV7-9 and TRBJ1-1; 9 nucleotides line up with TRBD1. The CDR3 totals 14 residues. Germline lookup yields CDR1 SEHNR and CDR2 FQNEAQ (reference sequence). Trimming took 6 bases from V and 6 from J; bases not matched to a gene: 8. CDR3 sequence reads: CASSPDRGSPEAFF. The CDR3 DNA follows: TGTGCCAGCAGTCCGGACAGGGGAAGCCCTGAAGCTTTCTTT.

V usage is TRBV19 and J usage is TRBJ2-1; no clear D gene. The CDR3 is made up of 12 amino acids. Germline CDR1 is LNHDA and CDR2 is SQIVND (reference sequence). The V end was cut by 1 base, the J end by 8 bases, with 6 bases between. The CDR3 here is CASSIGVYEQFF. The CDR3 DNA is TGTGCCAGTAGTATAGGAGTCTATGAGCAGTTCTTC.

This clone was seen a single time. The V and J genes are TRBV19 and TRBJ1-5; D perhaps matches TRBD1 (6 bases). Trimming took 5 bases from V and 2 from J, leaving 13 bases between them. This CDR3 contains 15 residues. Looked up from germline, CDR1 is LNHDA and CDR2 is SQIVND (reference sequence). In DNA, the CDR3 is TGTGCCAGTAGTGTGAAGGCAGGGGGCAATCAGCCCCAGCATTTT. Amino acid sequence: CASSVKAGGNQPQHF. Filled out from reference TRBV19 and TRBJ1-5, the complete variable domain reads DGGITQSPKYLFRKEGQNVTLSCEQNLNHDAMYWYRQDPGQGLRLIYYSQIVNDFQKGDIAEGYSVSREKKESFPLTVTSAQKNPTAFYLCASSVKAGGNQPQHFGDGTRLSIL.

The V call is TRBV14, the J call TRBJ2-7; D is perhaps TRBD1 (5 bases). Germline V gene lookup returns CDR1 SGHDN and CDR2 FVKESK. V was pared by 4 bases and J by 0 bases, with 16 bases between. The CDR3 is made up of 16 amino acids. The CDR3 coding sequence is TGTGCCAGCAGCCTAAGGGGCCAGTCCCCCTCCTACGAGCAGTACTTC. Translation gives CASSLRGQSPSYEQYF.

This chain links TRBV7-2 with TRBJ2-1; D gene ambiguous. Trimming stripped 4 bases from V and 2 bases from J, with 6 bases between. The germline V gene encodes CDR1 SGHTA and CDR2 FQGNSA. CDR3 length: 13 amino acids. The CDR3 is CASSSSPYNEQFF. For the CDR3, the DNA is TGTGCCAGCAGCTCGAGCCCCTACAATGAGCAGTTCTTC.